These 23 T cell receptor beta chains came from one sample sequenced in a study of monozygotic twins with inflammatory bowel disease. TCRdb reprocessed the 5' RACE reads and reports one entry per CDR3 protein, with no DNA. The sample table includes more than 300,000 distinct CDR3 sequences. Sequenced sample: blood. The receptor set was obtained from a human donor with ulcerative colitis or Crohn's disease, or a healthy co-twin of an affected twin (not recorded which).

This CDR3 is CASSFQGGYQETQYF. The chain carries TRBV7-2 and TRBJ2-5; the TCRdb D gene call, TRBD1, has no DNA to confirm it. This CDR3 contains 15 residues. Germline CDR1 is SGHTA and CDR2 is FQGNSA.

The chain carries TRBV6-1 and TRBJ1-5; the D call from TCRdb, TRBD1, cannot be confirmed without DNA. CDR3 size: 16 residues. CDR1 is MNHNS and CDR2 is SASEGT in the germline V gene. The CDR3 protein is CASSPRPLLGNQPQHF.

V is TRBV11-2 and J is TRBJ2-2; TCRdb's assignment of TRBD1 cannot be checked, as there is no DNA. CDR3 length: 15 residues. Germline CDR1 reads SGHAT; CDR2 reads FQNNGV. The CDR3 here is CASSFPGQATGELFF.

The chain has TRBV20-1 and TRBJ1-3; TCRdb gives TRBD1 as the D gene, but with no DNA this cannot be confirmed. The germline gives CDR1 DFQATT, CDR2 SNEGSKA (reference sequence). This CDR3 region has 15 residues. The CDR3 loop is CSASWTGGFGNTIYF.

The chain uses TRBV5-6 and TRBJ2-5; as DNA is missing, the TRBD1 call by TCRdb cannot be tested. The CDR3 runs to 14 residues. Germline CDR1 reads SGHDT; CDR2 reads YYEEEE. This chain's CDR3 is CASSLEGGQETQYF.

The chain recombines TRBV7-2 with TRBJ2-1; with no DNA, the TCRdb D assignment of TRBD2 cannot be verified. The CDR3 spans 15 residues. Germline CDR1 reads SGHTA; CDR2 reads FQGNSA. CDR3 sequence reads: CASSFVSGGGYEQFF.

This chain connects TRBV5-1 to TRBJ2-4; without DNA, the TCRdb call of TRBD1 cannot be checked. Per the germline V gene, CDR1 is SGHRS and CDR2 is YFSETQ. This CDR3 comprises 12 residues. Here the CDR3 reads CASRGGGNIQYF.

V and J are TRBV25-1 and TRBJ1-4. Germline-derived CDR1 and CDR2 are MGHDK and SYGVNS. This CDR3 is built from 12 residues. The CDR3 loop is CASRGSNEKLFF.

The J gene is TRBJ1-4, the V gene TRBV19; TCRdb's D call of TRBD1 is untestable without DNA. The CDR3 loop spans 16 amino acids. In germline, CDR1 is LNHDA, CDR2 SQIVND (reference sequence). The CDR3 spells CASVPSTGATNEKLFF.

V is TRBV6-5 and J is TRBJ2-1. The V gene's germline CDR1 is MNHEY and CDR2 SVGAGI. This CDR3 contains 15 residues. CDR3 loop: CASSYEGNSYNEQFF.

The V and J genes are TRBV28 and TRBJ2-7. This CDR3 comprises 12 residues. The germline V gene encodes CDR1 MDHEN and CDR2 SYDVKM. CDR3 sequence: CASSFRNYEQYF.

The chain couples TRBV7-2 to TRBJ2-7. There are 13 residues in the CDR3. Per germline, CDR1 SGHTA and CDR2 FQGNSA. The CDR3 loop is CASSPRPTYEQYF.

The genes are TRBV11-1 and TRBJ2-1; TCRdb picks TRBD1, but there is no DNA to check that call. CDR1 SGHAT and CDR2 FQDESV come from the germline V gene (reference sequence). The CDR3 is 18 residues long. CDR3 loop: CASSLGIGTQPFYNEQFF. Filled out from reference TRBV11-1 and TRBJ2-1, the complete variable domain reads EAEVAQSPRYKITEKSQAVAFWCDPISGHATLYWYRQILGQGPELLVQFQDESVVDDSQLPKDRFSAERLKGVDSTLKIQPAELGDSAMYLCASSLGIGTQPFYNEQFFGPGTRLTVL.

The chain links TRBV12-3 or TRBV12-4 to TRBJ2-1; TCRdb designates TRBD1, a call that cannot be tested without DNA. The CDR3 is 13 amino acids. The CDR3 loop reads CASSFDRDNEQFF.

V usage is TRBV19 and J usage is TRBJ2-2. CDR3 size: 16 residues. CDR1 is LNHDA and CDR2 is SQIVND in the germline V gene (reference sequence). The CDR3 is CASSMSLGRSTGELFF.

The chain employs TRBV5-1 and TRBJ2-1; there is no DNA to check the TCRdb D call of TRBD2. The CDR3 has 16 amino acids. Germline CDR1 is SGHRS and CDR2 is YFSETQ. CDR3: CASSLRTGPIYNEQFF.

This rearrangement joins TRBV15 to TRBJ2-7; TCRdb's D call, TRBD1, is unchecked because there is no DNA. Germline assignment: CDR1 LNHNV and CDR2 YYDKDF (reference sequence). This CDR3 comprises 14 residues. The CDR3 protein is CATSRTGVPGEQYF.

The CDR3 reads CAISDPVRGVISTDTQYF. The chain recombines TRBV10-3 with TRBJ2-3; TCRdb returns TRBD2, unconfirmable since there is no DNA. This CDR3 has 18 residues. The germline CDR1 and CDR2 sequences are ENHRY and SYGVKD.

The chain joins TRBV5-1 to TRBJ2-4; as DNA is missing, the TRBD2 call by TCRdb cannot be tested. The germline V gene encodes CDR1 SGHRS and CDR2 YFSETQ. CDR3 length: 19 residues. The chain's CDR3 is CASSLAEMGAAVTKNIQYF.

The chain couples TRBV7-2 to TRBJ2-7; the D call of TRBD2 rests on TCRdb alone, since no DNA is present to check it. Germline CDR1 is SGHTA and CDR2 is FQGNSA. The CDR3 has 15 residues. The CDR3 reads CASSLGTSGGYEQYF.

This rearrangement joins TRBV12-3 or TRBV12-4 to TRBJ2-3; TCRdb picks TRBD2, but there is no DNA to check that call. The CDR3 spans 19 residues. CDR3 residues: CASSLGPLRGMLGTDTQYF.

The chain joins TRBV6-1 to TRBJ2-2; TCRdb lists TRBD2, though no DNA is available to test this call. Per the germline V gene, CDR1 is MNHNS and CDR2 is SASEGT. This CDR3 has 15 amino acids. CDR3 amino acids: CASGGLAAVTGELFF.

The V call is TRBV5-1, the J call TRBJ2-1; TCRdb proposes TRBD1, but this gene call is untestable without DNA. The CDR3 length is 19 residues. In germline, CDR1 is SGHRS, CDR2 YFSETQ. CDR3 region: CASSFAWTGGQAWGNEQFF.